This entry lists 15 T cell receptor beta chains sequenced from one sample in a study of T cell changes during pregnancy in multiple sclerosis. Profiled with immunoSEQ multiplex PCR; TCRdb holds only in-frame clones, not every one. This table has fewer than 45,000 clones, roughly nine tenths appearing once. The source was CD4+ T cells from peripheral blood mononuclear cells, collected in the second trimester of pregnancy. These receptors were taken from a female donor in good health, enrolled as a control in a pregnancy study.

The genes are TRBV30 and TRBJ1-1, with D hard to call. Trimming stripped 3 bases from V and 4 bases from J, with 15 bases between. Germline-derived CDR1 and CDR2 are GTSNPN and SVGIG (reference sequence). This CDR3 has 14 amino acids. CDR3 coding DNA: TGTGCCTGGAGAAAAATCCCCCGGTTCACTGAAGCTTTCTTT. Translated, it gives CAWRKIPRFTEAFF.

The rearrangement joins TRBV5-1 to TRBJ1-2, with 7 bases identical to TRBD1. CDR1 and CDR2 (germline): SGHRS, YFSETQ. This CDR3 has 13 amino acids. Trimming cost V 4 bases and J 6 bases; bases outside gene matches: 6. The CDR3 coding sequence is TGCGCCAGCAGCCGGACCCAGGGGGATGGCTACACCTTC. Translated, it gives CASSRTQGDGYTF. The whole variable domain, filled in from reference TRBV5-1 and TRBJ1-2, reads KAGVTQTPRYLIKTRGQQVTLSCSPISGHRSVSWYQQTPGQGLQFLFEYFSETQRNKGNFPGRFSGRQFSNSRSEMNVSTLELGDSALYLCASSRTQGDGYTFGSGTRLTVV.

This clone occurred once. The chain uses TRBV28 and TRBJ2-3; 7 positions match TRBD2. The ends lost 5 bases at V and 7 bases at J; junction bases unmatched: 12. From germline, CDR1 is MDHEN and CDR2 SYDVKM. There are 15 residues in the CDR3. CDR3 DNA sequence: TGTGCCAGCAGTCCCTCGGGGCGGGAGCTGAATACGCAGTATTTT. Translating gives CASSPSGRELNTQYF.

This sequence joins TRBV28 and TRBJ1-2; D gene unclear. CDR1 is MDHEN, CDR2 SYDVKM, per germline. The CDR3 has 12 residues. Trimming removed 8 bases from V and 4 bases from J, with 11 bases in between. The DNA of the CDR3 is TGTGCCAGCCACAGAGGGCTCTATGGCTACACCTTC. Translating gives CASHRGLYGYTF.

The chain combines TRBV11-2 with TRBJ1-1; D not resolved. Per germline, CDR1 SGHAT and CDR2 FQNNGV. The CDR3 contains 16 residues. Trimming removed 0 bases from V and 1 base from J, with 12 bases in between. CDR3 loop: CASSLDETGGNTEAFF. CDR3 bases: TGTGCCAGCAGCTTAGATGAGACCGGCGGGAACACTGAAGCTTTCTTT.

The chain links TRBV15 to TRBJ2-1, with TRBD2 as a possible D gene (6 bases). The CDR3 sequence is 15 residues long. Between the trimmed V and J ends, which lost 5 bases and 7 bases, there was a span of 18 bases. Germline CDR1 and CDR2: LNHNV and YYDKDF (reference sequence). DNA of the CDR3: TGTGCCACCAGCTCCAGGCCGGCAGGGAGGAATGAGCAGTTCTTC. Translation: CATSSRPAGRNEQFF.

The chain recombines TRBV2 with TRBJ1-1, with D possibly being TRBD1 (6 bases). The germline gives CDR1 SNHLY, CDR2 FYNNEI. The CDR3 has 12 amino acids. Deletions cut 6 bases from V and 7 bases from J, with 12 bases between. The CDR3 reads CASRDGTFEAFF. The DNA for the CDR3 is TGTGCCAGCAGAGACGGGACATTTGAAGCTTTCTTT.

The chain has TRBV4-1 and TRBJ1-6; 7 positions match TRBD1. Germline loops: CDR1 MGHRA, CDR2 YSYEKL. V was clipped by 4 bases and J by 13 bases; unmatched bases: 10. The CDR3 totals 14 residues. CDR3 DNA: TGCGCCAGCAGCCGGGTCGACAGGGATCGGCCCCTCCACTTT. Translating it yields CASSRVDRDRPLHF.

CDR3 loop: CASSLVTVPPYEQYF. As DNA, the CDR3 is TGTGCCAGCAGCTTAGTAACAGTACCCCCCTACGAGCAGTACTTC. This chain links TRBV7-6 with TRBJ2-7, with no clear D. The CDR3 covers 15 residues. V was cut by 1 base and J by 2 bases, with 12 bases left in between. Germline assignment: CDR1 SGHVS and CDR2 FNYEAQ.

The chain links TRBV4-1 to TRBJ2-2; D uncertain. Germline V CDR1 and CDR2: MGHRA, YSYEKL. The ends were cut back, 4 bases at V and 2 bases at J, with 17 bases in the middle. This CDR3 has 17 amino acids. CDR3 coding DNA: TGCGCCAGCAGCCCGGTTCCCCGCCCTTTTAACACCGGGGAGCTGTTTTTT. Translating it yields CASSPVPRPFNTGELFF.

The chain is built from TRBV5-1 and TRBJ2-1; tentative D call: TRBD1 (6 bases). V gave up 4 bases and J gave up 9 bases, with 20 bases separating them. Germline V CDR1 and CDR2: SGHRS, YFSETQ. The CDR3 extends over 15 amino acids. The CDR3 bases are TGCGCCAGCAGCGCCACTAGGGTTCAACAGGGTGAGCAGTTCTTC. It codes for CASSATRVQQGEQFF.

This sequence joins TRBV5-1 and TRBJ2-2; 8 nucleotides match TRBD2. V shed 0 bases and J 7 bases; nucleotides not matched to a gene: 5. CDR1 SGHRS and CDR2 YFSETQ come from the germline V gene. The CDR3 extends over 15 amino acids. The CDR3 protein is CASSLATSGGGELFF. CDR3 nucleotides: TGCGCCAGCAGCTTGGCCACTAGCGGAGGCGGGGAGCTGTTTTTT.

The V gene is TRBV6-6, the J gene TRBJ2-7, with TRBD1 as a possible D gene (5 bases). The CDR3 covers 16 residues. Germline CDR1 reads MNHNY; CDR2 reads SVGAGI (reference sequence). The V end lost 4 bases, the J end lost 5 bases, and 21 bases lay between the germline ends. CDR3 DNA sequence: TGTGCCAGCAGTTCCTTCTATGCTACAGGCGACCACGAGCAGTACTTC. Amino acids: CASSSFYATGDHEQYF.

This sequence joins TRBV6-6 and TRBJ1-5; a possible D gene is TRBD1 (5 bases). Trimming stripped 5 bases from V and 5 bases from J, with 10 bases between. The CDR3 extends over 13 amino acids. Germline assignment: CDR1 MNHNY and CDR2 SVGAGI (reference sequence). In DNA, the CDR3 is TGTGCCAGCAGTCTCCTCAGGGATCAGCCCCAGCATTTT. Translating gives CASSLLRDQPQHF.

V usage is TRBV6-5 and J usage is TRBJ2-7; 8 bases agree with TRBD2. The junction had 10 bases not matched to a gene; V was cut back by 6 bases and J by 3 bases. This CDR3 contains 15 residues. The germline gives CDR1 MNHEY, CDR2 SVGAGI. The CDR3 DNA reads as TGTGCCAGCAGGCTGCAAGCGGGGGCCGACTACGAGCAGTACTTC. Translated, it gives CASRLQAGADYEQYF.